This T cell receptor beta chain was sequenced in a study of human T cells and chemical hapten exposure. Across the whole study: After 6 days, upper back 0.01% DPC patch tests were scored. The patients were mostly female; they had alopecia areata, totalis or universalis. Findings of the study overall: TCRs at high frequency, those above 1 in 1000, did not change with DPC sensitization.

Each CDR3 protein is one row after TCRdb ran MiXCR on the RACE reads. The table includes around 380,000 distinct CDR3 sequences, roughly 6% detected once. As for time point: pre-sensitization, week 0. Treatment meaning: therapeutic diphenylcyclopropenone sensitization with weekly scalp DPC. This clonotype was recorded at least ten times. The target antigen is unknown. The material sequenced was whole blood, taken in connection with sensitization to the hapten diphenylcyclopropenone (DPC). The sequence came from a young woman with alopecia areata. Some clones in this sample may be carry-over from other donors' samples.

CDR3 sequence: CASSFSGGHNEQFF. The CDR3 nucleotides read TGTGCCAGCAGTTTTAGCGGGGGCCACAATGAGCAGTTCTTC. This chain joins TRBV28 and TRBJ2-1, with 9 bases identical to TRBD2. Germline V lookup: CDR1 MDHEN, CDR2 SYDVKM. The V gene end was trimmed by 3 bases and the J gene end by 5 bases; junction bases not matched to a gene: 2. The CDR3 is 14 amino acids.